What follows are 18 T cell receptor beta chains derived from one specimen sequenced in a study of blood T cell repertoires in COVID-19. Assay used: immunoSEQ multiplex PCR; TCRdb lists only in-frame clones, some missing. The sample has 150,000 to 200,000 clones; roughly 93% are singletons. The sample comprised peripheral blood. These TCRs come from a man aged 18-30 years with COVID-19, enrolled during active disease.

The rearrangement links TRBV28 to TRBJ2-1; 8 nucleotides agree with TRBD2. The V gene's germline CDR1 is MDHEN and CDR2 SYDVKM. The CDR3 covers 14 residues. Trimming at V came to 3 bases and at J to 8 bases, leaving 6 bases not matched to a gene. CDR3 loop: CASSLTSVFDEQFF. Written as DNA, the CDR3 is TGTGCCAGCAGTTTGACTAGCGTCTTCGATGAGCAGTTCTTC.

V and J are TRBV6-5 and TRBJ2-2; 11 bases match TRBD2. V dropped 3 bases and J dropped 5; count of bases not matched to a gene: 5. Germline V gene data show CDR1 as MNHEY and CDR2 as SVGAGI. The CDR3 runs 16 residues. The CDR3 protein is CASSYAGTSGTGELFF. The CDR3 DNA reads as TGTGCCAGCAGTTATGCCGGGACTAGCGGTACCGGGGAGCTGTTTTTT.

This chain connects TRBV18 to TRBJ2-1; TRBD2 aligns across 9 bases. The germline V gene has CDR1 KGHSH and CDR2 LQKENI. The V gene end was trimmed by 0 bases and the J gene end by 5 bases; junction bases not matched to a gene: 5. The CDR3 contains 16 residues. CDR3 residues: CASSPPREGPNNEQFF. In DNA form, the CDR3 reads TGTGCCAGCTCACCACCGCGGGAGGGGCCGAACAATGAGCAGTTCTTC.

This clone has just a few counts. This rearrangement joins TRBV6-1 to TRBJ1-5; TRBD1 aligns across 10 bases. V shed 0 bases, J shed 4 bases, and the junction held 3 bases outside the gene matches. There are 16 residues in the CDR3. Germline assignment: CDR1 MNHNS and CDR2 SASEGT. The CDR3 protein is CASSEAGQGRNQPQHF. DNA for the CDR3: TGTGCCAGCAGTGAAGCGGGACAGGGGCGGAATCAGCCCCAGCATTTT.

This chain links TRBV4-3 with TRBJ1-4; 10 bases are a match to TRBD1. J lost 0 bases, V lost 0 bases, and 16 bases had no gene match. Germline V CDR1 and CDR2: LGHNA, YSLEER. CDR3 length: 22 residues. The CDR3 DNA reads as TGCGCCAGCAGCCAAGACCTACCTGCGGGACAGGGGAGAAGGGCAACTAATGAAAAACTGTTTTTT. It yields the protein CASSQDLPAGQGRRATNEKLFF.

CDR3 nucleotide sequence: TGTGCCACCAGCCCGGGACACGCGGGGGCCGAGCAGTACTTC. Translating gives CATSPGHAGAEQYF. This sequence joins TRBV24-1 and TRBJ2-7; D may be TRBD2 (7 bases). V was clipped by 7 bases and J by 6 bases, with 18 bases between them. The CDR3 runs 14 residues. Germline CDR1 KGHDR, CDR2 SFDVKD.

The chain carries TRBV25-1 and TRBJ1-4; D gene uncertain. V lost 5 bases, J lost 5 bases, and 12 bases lay in between. Germline CDR1 and CDR2: MGHDK and SYGVNS. The CDR3 runs 14 residues. CDR3 sequence reads: CASSLQSPNEKLFF. The CDR3 DNA is TGTGCCAGCAGTTTACAGTCTCCAAATGAAAAACTGTTTTTT.

The rearrangement links TRBV2 to TRBJ2-5; TRBD1 might be the D (5 bases). V dropped 2 bases and J dropped 9 bases, with 16 bases sitting between them. The CDR3 is 14 amino acids. CDR1 and CDR2 (germline): SNHLY, FYNNEI. The CDR3 nucleotides read TGTGCCAGCAGTGAATCCCCACAGGTTGCGTCCCAGTACTTC. Protein sequence: CASSESPQVASQYF.

The V call is TRBV15, the J call TRBJ1-1; D call uncertain. V shed 0 bases and J shed 1 base, with 6 bases lying between them. Germline V lookup: CDR1 LNHNV, CDR2 YYDKDF (reference sequence). There are 14 residues in the CDR3. The CDR3 spells CATSRDPGNTEAFF. The DNA of the CDR3 is TGTGCCACCAGCAGAGACCCAGGGAACACTGAAGCTTTCTTT.

This chain connects TRBV19 to TRBJ1-2, with 8 positions matching TRBD1. J was trimmed by 4 bases and V by 5 bases; bases with no gene match: 6. The CDR3 is made up of 14 amino acids. The germline V gene has CDR1 LNHDA and CDR2 SQIVND (reference sequence). Written as DNA, the CDR3 is TGTGCCAGTAGTCTCCGGACAGGGCGCTATGGCTACACCTTC. As protein: CASSLRTGRYGYTF. The variable domain in full, completed from reference TRBV19 and TRBJ1-2, reads DGGITQSPKYLFRKEGQNVTLSCEQNLNHDAMYWYRQDPGQGLRLIYYSQIVNDFQKGDIAEGYSVSREKKESFPLTVTSAQKNPTAFYLCASSLRTGRYGYTFGSGTRLTVV.

This rearrangement joins TRBV6-2 or TRBV6-3 to TRBJ2-1; 12 positions match TRBD2. Germline values: CDR1 MNHEY, CDR2 SVGEGT. The J segment lost 4 bases and the V segment lost 5 bases, leaving 12 bases of the junction unmatched. The CDR3 length is 18 residues. The CDR3 DNA reads TGTGCCAGCAGTAAGGGGAGAGGCCTAGCGGGAGGGTACAATGAGCAGTTCTTC. This encodes CASSKGRGLAGGYNEQFF.

This chain uses TRBV27 with TRBJ2-1; 10 bases line up with TRBD2. CDR1 and CDR2 from the germline V gene are MNHEY and SMNVEV (reference sequence). The CDR3 totals 15 residues. V trimming: 4 bases; J trimming: 3 bases; junction bases outside the gene matches: 3. As DNA, the CDR3 is TGTGCCAGCAGTTCAGGACTAGCGGTCTACAATGAGCAGTTCTTC. Amino acid sequence: CASSSGLAVYNEQFF.

The rearrangement joins TRBV5-6 to TRBJ2-1; D is ambiguous. The CDR3 length is 13 residues. Trimming removed 1 base from V and 5 bases from J, with 7 bases in between. CDR1 SGHDT and CDR2 YYEEEE come from the germline V gene. This chain's CDR3 is CASSLSEHNEQFF. CDR3 coding DNA: TGTGCCAGCAGCTTGTCAGAACACAATGAGCAGTTCTTC.

The V and J genes are TRBV18 and TRBJ1-5, with D possibly TRBD1 on 5 matching bases. Deletions cut 3 bases from V and 0 bases from J, with 9 bases between. The CDR3 runs 15 residues. Germline V gives CDR1 KGHSH, CDR2 LQKENI. CDR3 DNA: TGTGCCAGCTCACCTGGACACGTTAGCAATCAGCCCCAGCATTTT. As protein: CASSPGHVSNQPQHF. The whole variable domain, filled in from reference TRBV18 and TRBJ1-5, reads NAGVMQNPRHLVRRRGQEARLRCSPMKGHSHVYWYRQLPEEGLKFMVYLQKENIIDESGMPKERFSAEFPKEGPSILRIQQVVRGDSAAYFCASSPGHVSNQPQHFGDGTRLSIL.

The rearrangement links TRBV27 to TRBJ1-6, with D unresolved. Germline V lookup: CDR1 MNHEY, CDR2 SMNVEV (reference sequence). This CDR3 is built from 14 residues. Trimming pared 3 bases from V and 11 bases from J, leaving 14 bases between. The CDR3 DNA is TGTGCCAGCAGTTTCCAGGCGTCAATTGCACCCCTCCACTTT. This encodes CASSFQASIAPLHF.

The CDR3 loop is CASSRTVNQPQHF. The DNA of the CDR3 is TGTGCCAGCAGTCGGACAGTCAATCAGCCCCAGCATTTT. The chain is built from TRBV6-5 and TRBJ1-5, with a possible D match to TRBD1 (6 bases). Germline CDR1 reads MNHEY; CDR2 reads SVGAGI. The CDR3 runs to 13 residues. Trimming left V 5 bases short and J 3 bases short, with 8 bases between.

The chain is built from TRBV29-1 and TRBJ2-3, with 7 bases fitting TRBD1. V shed 4 bases, J shed 1 base, and the junction held 2 bases outside the gene matches. The germline V gene has CDR1 SQVTM and CDR2 ANQGSEA. CDR3 length equals 13 residues. This CDR3 is CSVVGTGTDTQYF. CDR3 nucleotide sequence: TGCAGCGTTGTGGGGACAGGCACAGATACGCAGTATTTT.

This chain links TRBV9 with TRBJ2-2, with a tentative D call TRBD1 (5 bases). The CDR3 consists of 17 residues. CDR1 and CDR2 (germline): SGDLS, YYNGEE. V dropped 0 bases and J dropped 6 bases, with 18 bases sitting between them. The CDR3 nucleotides read TGTGCCAGCAGCGTAGAAAGGGGAAGTCTTAACCCCGGGGAGCTGTTTTTT. Amino acids: CASSVERGSLNPGELFF.